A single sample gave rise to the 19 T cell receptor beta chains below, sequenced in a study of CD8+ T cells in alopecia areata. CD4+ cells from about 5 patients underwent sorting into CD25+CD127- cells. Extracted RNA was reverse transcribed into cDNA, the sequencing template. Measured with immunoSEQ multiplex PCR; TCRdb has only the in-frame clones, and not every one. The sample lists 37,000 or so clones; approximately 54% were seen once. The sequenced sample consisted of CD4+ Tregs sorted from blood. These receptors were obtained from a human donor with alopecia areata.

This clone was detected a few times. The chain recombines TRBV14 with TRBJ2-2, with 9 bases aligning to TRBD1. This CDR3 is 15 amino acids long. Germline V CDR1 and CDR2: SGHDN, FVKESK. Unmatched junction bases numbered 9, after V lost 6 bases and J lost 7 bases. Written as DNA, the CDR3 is TGTGCCAGCAGGACCGGGACAGGGATGGGCGGGGAGCTGTTTTTT. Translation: CASRTGTGMGGELFF. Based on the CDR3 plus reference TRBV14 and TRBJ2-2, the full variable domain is EAGVTQFPSHSVIEKGQTVTLRCDPISGHDNLYWYRRVMGKEIKFLLHFVKESKQDESGMPNNRFLAERTGGTYSTLKVQPAELEDSGVYFCASRTGTGMGGELFFGEGSRLTVL.

The CDR3 region is CSAHGGYEQYF. CDR3 sequence (DNA): TGCAGTGCTCATGGAGGGTACGAGCAGTACTTC. The chain is built from TRBV20-1 and TRBJ2-7, with TRBD2 as a possible D gene (6 bases). Trimming pared 5 bases from V and 4 bases from J, leaving 9 bases between. Germline-derived CDR1 and CDR2 are DFQATT and SNEGSKA (reference sequence). This CDR3 comprises 11 residues.

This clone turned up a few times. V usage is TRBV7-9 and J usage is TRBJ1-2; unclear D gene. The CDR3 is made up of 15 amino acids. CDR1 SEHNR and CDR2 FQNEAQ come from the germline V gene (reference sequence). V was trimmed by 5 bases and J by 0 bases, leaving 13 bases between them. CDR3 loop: CASSQQTGSNYGYTF. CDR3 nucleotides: TGTGCCAGCAGCCAACAGACGGGCTCTAACTATGGCTACACCTTC.

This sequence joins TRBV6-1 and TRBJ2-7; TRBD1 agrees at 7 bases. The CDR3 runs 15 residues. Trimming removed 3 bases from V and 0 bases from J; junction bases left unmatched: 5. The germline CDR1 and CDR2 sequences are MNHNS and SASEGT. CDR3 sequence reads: CASSEWGQSSYEQYF. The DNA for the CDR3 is TGTGCCAGCAGTGAGTGGGGACAGAGCTCCTACGAGCAGTACTTC.

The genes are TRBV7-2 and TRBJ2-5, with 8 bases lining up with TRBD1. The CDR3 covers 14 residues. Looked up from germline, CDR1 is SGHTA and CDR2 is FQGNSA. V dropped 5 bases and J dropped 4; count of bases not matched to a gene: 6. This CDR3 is CASSPWTGRETQYF. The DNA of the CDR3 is TGTGCCAGCAGCCCTTGGACAGGGCGAGAGACCCAGTACTTC.

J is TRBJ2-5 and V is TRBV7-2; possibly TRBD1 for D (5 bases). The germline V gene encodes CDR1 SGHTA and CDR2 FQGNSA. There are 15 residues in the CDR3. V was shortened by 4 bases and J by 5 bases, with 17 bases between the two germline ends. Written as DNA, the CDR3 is TGTGCCAGCAGCTCGACCGGGCAGCCAGGGGAGACCCAGTACTTC. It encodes CASSSTGQPGETQYF.

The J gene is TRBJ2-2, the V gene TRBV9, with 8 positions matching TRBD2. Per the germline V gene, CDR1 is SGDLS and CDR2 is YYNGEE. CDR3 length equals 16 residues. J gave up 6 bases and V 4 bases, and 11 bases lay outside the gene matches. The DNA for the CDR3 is TGTGCCAGCAGCCCCTCCCGGACTAGCAGAGCCGGGGAGCTGTTTTTT. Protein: CASSPSRTSRAGELFF.

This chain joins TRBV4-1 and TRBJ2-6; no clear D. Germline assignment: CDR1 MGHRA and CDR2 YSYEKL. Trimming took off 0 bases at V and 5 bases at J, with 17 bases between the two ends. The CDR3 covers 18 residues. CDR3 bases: TGCGCCAGCAGCCAAGATACGACTGGCCGGCACTGGGCCAACGTCCTGACTTTC. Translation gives CASSQDTTGRHWANVLTF.

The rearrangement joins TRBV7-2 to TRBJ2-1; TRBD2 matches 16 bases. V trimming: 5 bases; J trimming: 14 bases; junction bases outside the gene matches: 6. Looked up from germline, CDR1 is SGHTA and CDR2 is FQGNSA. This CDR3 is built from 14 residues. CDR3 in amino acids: CASSPGLAGGSKFF. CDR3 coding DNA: TGTGCCAGCAGCCCGGGACTAGCGGGAGGGTCAAAGTTCTTC.

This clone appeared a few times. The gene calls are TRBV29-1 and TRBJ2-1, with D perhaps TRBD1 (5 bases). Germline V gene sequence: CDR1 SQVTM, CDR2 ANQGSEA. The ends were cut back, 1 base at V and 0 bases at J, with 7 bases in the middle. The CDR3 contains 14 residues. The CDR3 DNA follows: TGCAGCGTTGAAGGGGGCCTCTCCTACAATGAGCAGTTCTTC. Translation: CSVEGGLSYNEQFF.

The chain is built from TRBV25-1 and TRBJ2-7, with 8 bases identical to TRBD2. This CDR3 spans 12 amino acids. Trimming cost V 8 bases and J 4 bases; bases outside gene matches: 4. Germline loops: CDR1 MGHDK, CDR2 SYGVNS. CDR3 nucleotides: TGTGCCAGCGCCGGGGGGGCGTACGAGCAGTACTTC. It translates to CASAGGAYEQYF.

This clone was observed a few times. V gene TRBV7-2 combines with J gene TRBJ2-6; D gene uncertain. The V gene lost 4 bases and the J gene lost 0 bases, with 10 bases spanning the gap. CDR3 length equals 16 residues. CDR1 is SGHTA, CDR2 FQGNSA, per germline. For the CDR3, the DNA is TGTGCCAGCAGCTCAATAGCCCGCTCTGGGGCCAACGTCCTGACTTTC. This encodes CASSSIARSGANVLTF.

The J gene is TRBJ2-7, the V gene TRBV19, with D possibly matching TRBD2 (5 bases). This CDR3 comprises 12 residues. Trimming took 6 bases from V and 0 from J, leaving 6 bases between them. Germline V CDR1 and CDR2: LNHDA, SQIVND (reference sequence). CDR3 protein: CASSGDSYEQYF. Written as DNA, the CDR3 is TGTGCCAGTAGCGGGGACTCCTACGAGCAGTACTTC. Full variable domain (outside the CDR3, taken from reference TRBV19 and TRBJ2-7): DGGITQSPKYLFRKEGQNVTLSCEQNLNHDAMYWYRQDPGQGLRLIYYSQIVNDFQKGDIAEGYSVSREKKESFPLTVTSAQKNPTAFYLCASSGDSYEQYFGPGTRLTVT.

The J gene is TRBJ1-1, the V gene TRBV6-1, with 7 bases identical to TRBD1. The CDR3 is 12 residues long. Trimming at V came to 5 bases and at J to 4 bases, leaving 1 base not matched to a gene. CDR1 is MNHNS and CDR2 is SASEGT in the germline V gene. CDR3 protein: CASSPGGTEAFF. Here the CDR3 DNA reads TGTGCCAGCAGTCCAGGGGGCACTGAAGCTTTCTTT.

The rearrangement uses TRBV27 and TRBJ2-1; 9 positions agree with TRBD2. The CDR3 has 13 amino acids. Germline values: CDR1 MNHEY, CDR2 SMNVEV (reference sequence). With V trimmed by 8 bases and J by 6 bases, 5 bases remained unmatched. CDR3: CASSRREGNEQFF. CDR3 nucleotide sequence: TGTGCCAGCTCTCGGCGGGAGGGCAATGAGCAGTTCTTC.

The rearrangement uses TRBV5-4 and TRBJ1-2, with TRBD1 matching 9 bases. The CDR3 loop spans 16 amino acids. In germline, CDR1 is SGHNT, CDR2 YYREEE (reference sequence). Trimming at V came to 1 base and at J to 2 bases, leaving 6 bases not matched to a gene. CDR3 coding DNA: TGTGCCAGCAGCTTGCCAGAGGGACAGGGCAACTATGGCTACACCTTC. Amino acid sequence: CASSLPEGQGNYGYTF.

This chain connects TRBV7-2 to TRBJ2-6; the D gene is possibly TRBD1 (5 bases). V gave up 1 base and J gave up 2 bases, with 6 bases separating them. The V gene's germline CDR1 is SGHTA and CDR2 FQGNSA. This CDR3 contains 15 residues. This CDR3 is CASSLGGPGANVLTF. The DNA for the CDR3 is TGTGCCAGCAGCTTAGGGGGCCCTGGGGCCAACGTCCTGACTTTC.

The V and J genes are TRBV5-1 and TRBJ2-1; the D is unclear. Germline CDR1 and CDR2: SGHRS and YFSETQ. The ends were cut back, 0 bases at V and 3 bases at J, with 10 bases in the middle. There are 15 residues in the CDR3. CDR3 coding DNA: TGCGCCAGCAGCTTGGATAGGACGGACTACAATGAGCAGTTCTTC. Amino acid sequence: CASSLDRTDYNEQFF. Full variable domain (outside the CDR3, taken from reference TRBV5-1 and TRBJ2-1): KAGVTQTPRYLIKTRGQQVTLSCSPISGHRSVSWYQQTPGQGLQFLFEYFSETQRNKGNFPGRFSGRQFSNSRSEMNVSTLELGDSALYLCASSLDRTDYNEQFFGPGTRLTVL.

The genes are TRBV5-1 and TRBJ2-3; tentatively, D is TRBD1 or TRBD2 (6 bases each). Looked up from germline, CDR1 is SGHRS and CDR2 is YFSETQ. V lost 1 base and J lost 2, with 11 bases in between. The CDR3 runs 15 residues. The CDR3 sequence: CASSLSGDSTDTQYF. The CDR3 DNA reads TGCGCCAGCAGCTTGTCAGGGGACTCCACAGATACGCAGTATTTT.